This entry lists 23 T cell receptor beta chains sequenced from one sample in a study of T cells in Graves' hyperthyroidism and ophthalmopathy (dated by TCRdb to the late 2010s). Libraries were prepared through multiplex PCR. Instrument used: Illumina HiSeq 2000. The TCR beta CDR3 regions were amplified from RNA transcripts. The first round of RT-PCR for the TCR CDR3 was performed with the HTBI primer set and the Qiagen OneStep RT-PCR kit. TCRdb ran its own pipeline on the public reads, namely fastp trimming at Q25 and MiXCR clone calling, and kept in-frame beta chains. Each entry is one CDR3 protein sequence, shown with its most common DNA and genes. In this sample the table shows roughly 630,000 distinct CDR3 sequences, 15% to 18% of which occur a single time. Together, the top ten hold about 7% of the sample. The specimen was blood. The receptors come from a woman between 25 and 40 years old with Graves' hyperthyroidism.

The chain couples TRBV4-2 to TRBJ1-2; D gene uncertain. This CDR3 is built from 14 residues. Germline V gene data show CDR1 as LGHNA and CDR2 as YNFKEQ. V gave up 0 bases and J gave up 2 bases, with 7 bases separating them. The CDR3 DNA is TGTGCCAGCAGCCAAGAGACCAGAAACTATGGCTACACCTTC. Residues: CASSQETRNYGYTF.

Many counts were recorded for this clonotype. The J gene is TRBJ2-5, the V gene TRBV5-1; 11 bases are shared with TRBD1. The CDR3 sequence is 14 residues long. Germline V gene data show CDR1 as SGHRS and CDR2 as YFSETQ. Germline trimming cut 2 bases from V and 6 bases from J; bases unmatched to any gene: 3. The CDR3, as DNA: TGCGCCAGCAGCTTCGGACAGGGGGCCAAGACCCAGTACTTC. Its protein product is CASSFGQGAKTQYF.

This clonotype was detected a few times. This could be a read error, since a much larger clone is one nucleotide away. The gene calls are TRBV10-3 and TRBJ1-2, with D perhaps TRBD1 (6 bases). The V gene's germline CDR1 is ENHRY and CDR2 SYGVKD. This CDR3 is 16 amino acids long. The CDR3 coding sequence is TGTGCCATCGGTGAGTCGCTTTCGGACAGTAACTATGGCTACACCTTC. Encoded protein: CAIGESLSDSNYGYTF.

At least ten counts were recorded for this clonotype. This chain joins TRBV12-3 or TRBV12-4 and TRBJ2-7, with D tentatively TRBD1 (5 bases). With 6 bases removed from V and 3 bases from J, the gap between germline ends came to 18 bases. This CDR3 has 15 amino acids. The CDR3 loop is CASSPSTGRIYEQYF. DNA for the CDR3: TGTGCCAGCAGCCCTAGTACAGGTAGAATCTACGAGCAGTACTTC.

The chain links TRBV4-2 to TRBJ2-7; 7 positions match TRBD2. V lost 0 bases to trimming and J lost 0 bases; unmatched junction nucleotides: 5. The germline V gene has CDR1 LGHNA and CDR2 YNFKEQ. CDR3 size: 16 residues. DNA of the CDR3: TGTGCCAGCAGCCAAGATCGAGCGGGGAACTCCTACGAGCAGTACTTC. This translates into CASSQDRAGNSYEQYF.

This clonotype has ten or more counts. The chain is built from TRBV6-1 and TRBJ1-5; unclear D gene. V shed 6 bases and J shed 1 base, with 22 bases lying between them. The CDR3 is 18 residues long. CDR1 MNHNS and CDR2 SASEGT come from the germline V gene. The DNA of the CDR3 is TGTGCCAGCAGATCAACGACCAGTTCGTCCAACAGCAATCAGCCCCAGCATTTT. This translates into CASRSTTSSSNSNQPQHF.

Ten or more counts support this clonotype. The chain links TRBV6-2 or TRBV6-3 to TRBJ1-5, with 9 nucleotides matching TRBD1. The ends lost 4 bases at V and 0 bases at J; junction bases unmatched: 13. Germline values: CDR1 MNHEY, CDR2 SVGEGT. The CDR3 extends over 19 amino acids. The CDR3 sequence is CASSLTRRTGDYSNQPQHF. As DNA, the CDR3 is TGTGCCAGCAGTTTGACCCGGAGGACAGGGGATTATAGCAATCAGCCCCAGCATTTT.

This clonotype was observed a handful of times. The chain uses TRBV28 and TRBJ2-1; TRBD2 matches at 12 bases. Germline V CDR1 and CDR2: MDHEN, SYDVKM. The CDR3 length is 17 residues. After removal of 4 bases from V and 9 bases from J, the junction contained 13 bases not matched to a gene. CDR3 residues: CASSYLPSGRAWGEQFF. CDR3 in DNA: TGTGCCAGCAGTTACCTCCCTAGCGGGAGGGCCTGGGGTGAGCAGTTCTTC.

The sample holds many counts of this clonotype. The CDR3 coding sequence is TGTGCCAGCAGCTTAGATCAGGGGGAAGATGGCTACACCTTC. This codes for CASSLDQGEDGYTF. The genes are TRBV11-2 and TRBJ1-2; TRBD1 matches 7 bases. Germline values: CDR1 SGHAT, CDR2 FQNNGV. The CDR3 loop spans 14 amino acids. Trimming removed 0 bases from V and 6 bases from J; junction bases left unmatched: 4.

This clonotype was detected only a few times. With a much larger clone just one base away, this may be a read error. This chain links TRBV28 with TRBJ1-2, with TRBD1 identical over 7 bases. The CDR3 loop spans 14 amino acids. J was trimmed by 5 bases and V by 7 bases; bases with no gene match: 10. Germline V gene lookup returns CDR1 MDHEN and CDR2 SYDVKM. The CDR3 sequence: CASTAPGQIYGYTF. The CDR3 DNA reads as TGTGCCAGCACAGCCCCGGGACAGATATATGGCTACACCTTC.

This clonotype has a count of ten or more. The chain carries TRBV5-6 and TRBJ2-7; no clear D gene. Germline V gives CDR1 SGHDT, CDR2 YYEEEE. The CDR3 spans 13 residues. V was trimmed by 4 bases and J by 1 base, leaving 9 bases between them. CDR3: CASSQDMSYEQYF. The CDR3 DNA sequence: TGTGCCAGCAGCCAAGACATGTCCTACGAGCAGTACTTC.

This clonotype was seen many times. The chain couples TRBV29-1 to TRBJ2-1; 10 bases line up with TRBD2. The ends lost 7 bases at V and 6 bases at J; junction bases unmatched: 9. Germline V CDR1 and CDR2: SQVTM, ANQGSEA. The CDR3 length is 14 residues. CDR3 bases: TGCAGCGCAAAGTCGGGACTAGCGCCCAATGAGCAGTTCTTC. Residues: CSAKSGLAPNEQFF.

This clonotype has only one observation. The genes are TRBV5-4 and TRBJ1-2, with TRBD1 matching 7 bases. The J segment lost 7 bases and the V segment lost 0 bases, leaving 9 bases of the junction unmatched. Germline V lookup: CDR1 SGHNT, CDR2 YYREEE (reference sequence). The CDR3 runs to 15 residues. The CDR3 loop is CASSLVEGAPGGYTF. Written as DNA, the CDR3 is TGTGCCAGCAGCTTGGTTGAGGGGGCGCCGGGTGGCTACACCTTC.

This clonotype showed up many times. The CDR3: CASRSTSGKSTDTQYF. In DNA form, the CDR3 reads TGTGCCAGCAGGAGTACTAGCGGGAAAAGCACAGATACGCAGTATTTT. The V gene is TRBV12-3 or TRBV12-4, the J gene TRBJ2-3; 10 nucleotides agree with TRBD2. The CDR3 extends over 16 amino acids. Trimming removed 6 bases from V and 0 bases from J; junction bases left unmatched: 6.

The J gene is TRBJ2-3, the V gene TRBV3-1; TRBD1 agrees at 9 bases. CDR3 length equals 15 residues. Looked up from germline, CDR1 is LGHDT and CDR2 is YNNKEL (reference sequence). Trimming took 4 bases from V and 4 from J; bases not matched to a gene: 6. The CDR3 here is CASSLRDREADTQYF. The CDR3 DNA is TGTGCCAGCAGCCTCCGGGACAGGGAGGCAGATACGCAGTATTTT.

This clonotype was observed at least ten times. The chain recombines TRBV12-3 or TRBV12-4 with TRBJ2-1; D is unclear. This CDR3 is built from 13 residues. V lost 3 bases to trimming and J lost 4 bases, with 7 bases between them. This chain's CDR3 is CASSLTRYNEQFF. The CDR3 bases are TGTGCCAGCAGTTTGACTCGGTACAATGAGCAGTTCTTC.

This clonotype was counted at least ten times. The chain couples TRBV11-2 to TRBJ2-1; TRBD2 agrees at 7 bases. The junction had 6 bases not matched to a gene; V was cut back by 1 base and J by 6 bases. Germline V gene sequence: CDR1 SGHAT, CDR2 FQNNGV. The CDR3 extends over 15 amino acids. This CDR3 is CASSLGAGEGNEQFF. CDR3 DNA: TGTGCCAGCAGCTTAGGGGCGGGAGAAGGCAATGAGCAGTTCTTC.

V usage is TRBV5-1 and J usage is TRBJ2-7; D remains unclear. V was clipped by 4 bases and J by 3 bases, with 20 bases between them. CDR3 length: 16 residues. The germline V gene encodes CDR1 SGHRS and CDR2 YFSETQ. The CDR3 bases are TGCGCCAGCAGCCTGGAAGGACCCCCAACTAACTACGAGCAGTACTTC. It codes for CASSLEGPPTNYEQYF. Supplemented by reference TRBV5-1 and TRBJ2-7, the full variable domain reads KAGVTQTPRYLIKTRGQQVTLSCSPISGHRSVSWYQQTPGQGLQFLFEYFSETQRNKGNFPGRFSGRQFSNSRSEMNVSTLELGDSALYLCASSLEGPPTNYEQYFGPGTRLTVT.

This clonotype has at least ten counts. The V gene is TRBV11-2, the J gene TRBJ1-1, with TRBD1 as a possible D gene (5 bases). CDR3 length: 12 residues. Germline assignment: CDR1 SGHAT and CDR2 FQNNGV. V dropped 5 bases and J dropped 4 bases, with 8 bases sitting between them. The CDR3 loop is CASSLGVTEAFF. DNA for the CDR3: TGTGCCAGCAGCCTAGGGGTCACTGAAGCTTTCTTT.

The chain uses TRBV9 and TRBJ2-1; 8 bases are a match to TRBD1. Germline loops: CDR1 SGDLS, CDR2 YYNGEE. After removal of 0 bases from V and 3 bases from J, the junction contained 5 bases not matched to a gene. The CDR3 is 16 residues long. CDR3 sequence: CASSVAGQGHYNEQFF. DNA of the CDR3: TGTGCCAGCAGCGTAGCCGGACAGGGACACTACAATGAGCAGTTCTTC. Full variable domain (outside the CDR3, taken from reference TRBV9 and TRBJ2-1): DSGVTQTPKHLITATGQRVTLRCSPRSGDLSVYWYQQSLDQGLQFLIQYYNGEERAKGNILERFSAQQFPDLHSELNLSSLELGDSALYFCASSVAGQGHYNEQFFGPGTRLTVL.

This clonotype showed up many times. This rearrangement joins TRBV18 to TRBJ1-1, with a tentative D call TRBD1 (5 bases). CDR3 length: 15 residues. V dropped 0 bases and J dropped 2 bases, with 10 bases sitting between them. Germline V CDR1 and CDR2: KGHSH, LQKENI. CDR3 in amino acids: CASSPPTVYNTEAFF. DNA of the CDR3: TGTGCCAGCTCACCACCGACAGTATACAACACTGAAGCTTTCTTT.

This chain links TRBV12-3 or TRBV12-4 with TRBJ2-1, with 7 bases fitting TRBD2. Losses at the gene ends were 8 bases for V and 1 base for J; bases not matched to a gene: 11. The CDR3 runs 16 residues. In nucleotides, the CDR3 is TGTGCCAGCCGAACGAGCGGGATGGGGTCCTACAATGAGCAGTTCTTC. This sequence encodes CASRTSGMGSYNEQFF.

This clonotype has at least ten counts. This rearrangement joins TRBV20-1 to TRBJ1-1; 8 nucleotides match TRBD1. The CDR3 runs 17 residues. Germline assignment: CDR1 DFQATT and CDR2 SNEGSKA (reference sequence). Trimming took 0 bases from V and 0 from J; bases not matched to a gene: 9. The chain's CDR3 is CSARDQFRGRVNTEAFF. The CDR3 bases are TGCAGTGCTAGAGATCAATTCAGGGGGCGGGTGAACACTGAAGCTTTCTTT.